These T cell receptor beta chains were read from a single sample in a study of human T cells and chemical hapten exposure. TCRdb reprocessed the RACE reads via MiXCR and lists one record per CDR3 protein. The table has about 290,000 distinct CDR3 sequences, approximately 7.5% seen once. The specimen comprised whole blood, sampled in connection with sensitization to the hapten diphenylcyclopropenone (DPC). These receptors originate from a man between 18 and 29 years old with alopecia areata. Some clones in this sample may be carry-over from other donors' samples. The CDR3 runs from the conserved cysteine through the conserved F or W. A D gene is named only where the DNA matches it firmly. Rows may omit the clone size; those that give it use once, few, many or a size class.

d_gene: -; abundance: -; v_gene: TRBV12-3/TRBV12-4; j_gene: TRBJ2-5; CDR3nt: TGTGCCAGCAGTTTTGACGCGGTGCAAGAGACCCAGTACTTC; CDR3aa: CASSFDAVQETQYF
d_gene: -; abundance: few; v_gene: TRBV12-3/TRBV12-4; j_gene: TRBJ2-3; CDR3nt: TGTGCCAGCAGTTTGGGACGATACACAGATACGCAGTATTTT; CDR3aa: CASSLGRYTDTQYF
d_gene: TRBD1; abundance: -; v_gene: TRBV6-5; j_gene: TRBJ1-4; CDR3nt: TGTGCCAGCAGTCGACAGGGGATCCGGGACGGAAAACTGTTTTTT; CDR3aa: CASSRQGIRDGKLFF
d_gene: TRBD1; abundance: -; v_gene: TRBV7-9; j_gene: TRBJ2-6; CDR3nt: TGTGCCAGCAGCGAGCGACAGGGGCCTGGGGCCAACGTCCTGACTTTC; CDR3aa: CASSERQGPGANVLTF
d_gene: -; abundance: -; v_gene: TRBV6-5; j_gene: TRBJ1-1; CDR3nt: TGTGCCAGCAGTAGGGACACGGTCAACACTGAAGCTTTCTTT; CDR3aa: CASSRDTVNTEAFF
d_gene: TRBD1; abundance: -; v_gene: TRBV20-1; j_gene: TRBJ2-7; CDR3nt: TGCAGTGCTAGATGGGACAGGGGGACCTACGAGCAGTACTTC; CDR3aa: CSARWDRGTYEQYF
d_gene: -; abundance: few; v_gene: TRBV29-1; j_gene: TRBJ1-2; CDR3nt: TGCAGCGTTGAAGATCTTGGAGGGAACTATGGCTACACCTTC; CDR3aa: CSVEDLGGNYGYTF
d_gene: TRBD2; abundance: -; v_gene: TRBV12-3/TRBV12-4; j_gene: TRBJ2-3; CDR3nt: TGTGCCAGCAGTTTAGTTAGGCCTAGCGGATTCACAGATACGCAGTATTTT; CDR3aa: CASSLVRPSGFTDTQYF
d_gene: -; abundance: -; v_gene: TRBV9; j_gene: TRBJ2-5; CDR3nt: TGTGCCAGCAGCGTAGCTACGCCCATGGAGACCCAGTACTTC; CDR3aa: CASSVATPMETQYF
d_gene: -; abundance: few; v_gene: TRBV7-7; j_gene: TRBJ1-4; CDR3nt: TGTGCCAGCACCCGAAGGGGGTCGACAGTAGCAACTAATGAAAAACTGTTTTTT; CDR3aa: CASTRRGSTVATNEKLFF